Shown below are 9 T cell receptor beta chains from a single sample sequenced in a study of post-analysis software for immune sequencing data. Study-level results: When patients were compared with controls, about five TRBV segments were more frequent, TRBV5-6, TRBV5-1 and TRBV20-1 among them.

Their antigens remain unidentified. Every TCR beta cDNA library bore unique molecular identifiers. Each CDR3 protein gets one entry after TCRdb re-called the PCR reads with MiXCR. The sample shows about 260,000 distinct CDR3 sequences, 36% of them seen only once. Source material: blood. These receptors all stem from a girl aged 10-17 years with multiple sclerosis.

The rearrangement uses TRBV7-3 and TRBJ2-3, with TRBD2 as a possible D gene (5 bases). V was shortened by 2 bases and J by 8 bases, with 11 bases between the two germline ends. The CDR3 sequence is 13 residues long. Germline V CDR1 and CDR2: SGHTA, FQGTGA. This chain's CDR3 is CASSLGPEGTQYF. The DNA of the CDR3 is TGTGCCAGCAGCTTAGGACCAGAGGGTACGCAGTATTTT. The full variable domain, in which reference TRBV7-3 and TRBJ2-3 provide the parts outside the CDR3, is GAGVSQTPSNKVTEKGKYVELRCDPISGHTALYWYRQSLGQGPEFLIYFQGTGAADDSGLPNDRFFAVRPEGSVSTLKIQRTERGDSAVYLCASSLGPEGTQYFGPGTRLTVL.

J is TRBJ2-7 and V is TRBV4-1, with D unresolved. Per germline, CDR1 MGHRA and CDR2 YSYEKL. The V end was cut by 10 bases, the J end by 3 bases, with 10 bases between. This CDR3 has 11 amino acids. CDR3 protein: CAKEVNYEQYF. The CDR3 nucleotides read TGCGCCAAAGAGGTTAACTACGAGCAGTACTTC.

This clonotype occurred many times. V gene TRBV24-1 combines with J gene TRBJ2-5, with 7 bases aligning to TRBD1. Germline CDR1 is KGHDR and CDR2 is SFDVKD. There are 15 residues in the CDR3. Germline trimming cut 3 bases from V and 4 bases from J; bases unmatched to any gene: 7. The CDR3 loop is CATSDPDRFGETQYF. The CDR3 DNA follows: TGTGCCACCAGTGATCCGGACAGGTTCGGAGAGACCCAGTACTTC.

This chain connects TRBV2 to TRBJ2-1; TRBD2 aligns across 14 bases. The J segment lost 9 bases and the V segment lost 4 bases, leaving 8 bases of the junction unmatched. The CDR3 contains 16 residues. The germline CDR1 and CDR2 sequences are SNHLY and FYNNEI. In nucleotides, the CDR3 is TGTGCCAGCAGTGTTAGACTAGCGGGAGGGTCGGGTGAGCAGTTCTTC. Its translation is CASSVRLAGGSGEQFF.

This clonotype was detected only a few times. CDR3 protein: CASSMGGLEQFF. The CDR3 region has the DNA TGTGCCAGTAGTATGGGAGGTCTTGAGCAGTTCTTC. The chain recombines TRBV19 with TRBJ2-1, with D possibly TRBD2 on 6 matching bases. Germline V lookup: CDR1 LNHDA, CDR2 SQIVND (reference sequence). V was shortened by 3 bases and J by 9 bases, with 9 bases between the two germline ends. The CDR3 consists of 12 residues.

This clonotype showed up just once. The V gene is TRBV5-6, the J gene TRBJ2-7; TRBD1 matches 11 bases. This CDR3 spans 15 amino acids. After removal of 5 bases from V and 6 bases from J, the junction contained 10 bases not matched to a gene. Germline V CDR1 and CDR2: SGHDT, YYEEEE. DNA of the CDR3: TGTGCCAGCAGAATCCGGGACAGGGGGACGGTCGAGCAGTACTTC. It yields the protein CASRIRDRGTVEQYF.

This clonotype was recorded a few times. The genes are TRBV9 and TRBJ2-2, with 11 bases aligning to TRBD1. The germline gives CDR1 SGDLS, CDR2 YYNGEE. V dropped 4 bases and J dropped 6; count of bases not matched to a gene: 8. The CDR3 runs 16 residues. The CDR3 DNA sequence: TGTGCCAGCAGCTTTTCCCCGGGACAGGGGGCCGGGGAGCTGTTTTTT. This translates into CASSFSPGQGAGELFF.

The table lists this clonotype with a count of one. V and J are TRBV5-1 and TRBJ1-5; no clear D gene. Trimming removed 0 bases from V and 6 bases from J, with 16 bases in between. Germline CDR1 SGHRS, CDR2 YFSETQ. The CDR3 is made up of 16 amino acids. The CDR3 is CASSLEGLGSRQPQHF. The CDR3 DNA reads TGCGCCAGCAGCTTGGAGGGTTTAGGGTCCCGTCAGCCCCAGCATTTT. Based on the CDR3 plus reference TRBV5-1 and TRBJ1-5, the full variable domain is KAGVTQTPRYLIKTRGQQVTLSCSPISGHRSVSWYQQTPGQGLQFLFEYFSETQRNKGNFPGRFSGRQFSNSRSEMNVSTLELGDSALYLCASSLEGLGSRQPQHFGDGTRLSIL.

This clonotype showed up many times. This chain uses TRBV25-1 with TRBJ2-3; a possible D gene is TRBD2 (7 bases). The CDR3 is 16 residues long. Germline V gene sequence: CDR1 MGHDK, CDR2 SYGVNS. V was pared by 4 bases and J by 0 bases, with 14 bases between. The CDR3 spells CASSGGGAISTDTQYF. CDR3 coding DNA: TGTGCCAGCAGTGGAGGGGGGGCTATAAGCACAGATACGCAGTATTTT.